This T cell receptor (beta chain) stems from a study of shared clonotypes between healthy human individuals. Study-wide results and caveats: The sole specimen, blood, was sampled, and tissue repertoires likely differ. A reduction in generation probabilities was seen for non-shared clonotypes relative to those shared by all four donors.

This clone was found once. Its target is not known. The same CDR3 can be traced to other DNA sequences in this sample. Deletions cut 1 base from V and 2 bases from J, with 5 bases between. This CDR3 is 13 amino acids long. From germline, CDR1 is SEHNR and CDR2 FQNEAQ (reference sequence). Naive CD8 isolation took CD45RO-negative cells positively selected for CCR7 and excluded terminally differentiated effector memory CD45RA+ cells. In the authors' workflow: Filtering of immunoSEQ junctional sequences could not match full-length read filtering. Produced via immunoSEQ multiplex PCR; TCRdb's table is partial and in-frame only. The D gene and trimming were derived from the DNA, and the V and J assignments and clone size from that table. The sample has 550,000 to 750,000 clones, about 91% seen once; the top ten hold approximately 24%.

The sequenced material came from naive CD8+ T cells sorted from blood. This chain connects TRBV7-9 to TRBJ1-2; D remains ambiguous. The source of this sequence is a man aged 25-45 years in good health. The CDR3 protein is CASSLGDNYGYTF. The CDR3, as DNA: TGTGCCAGCAGCTTAGGCGACAACTATGGCTACACCTTC.